This note documents a single T cell receptor (beta chain) sequence. The table came from immunoSEQ multiplex PCR; TCRdb's copy has only in-frame clones and leaves some out. The repertoire holds millions of clones, with over 85% as singletons. The V and J ends lost 6 bases and 5 bases, in that order; junction bases with no gene match: 9. This CDR3 is built from 15 residues. Germline loops: CDR1 LNHDA, CDR2 SQIVND (reference sequence). CD45RA+ naive and CD45RA-negative memory subsets were separated from CD4+ cells. The data were taken from a study of shared clonotypes between healthy human individuals. Background on the study: Aged 18 to 49, the donors were a couple of women and three men.

The TCR originated in a man younger than 30 in good health. This sequence joins TRBV19 and TRBJ2-3; 9 bases map to TRBD2. The specimen was naive CD4+ T cells sorted from blood. Indicated subset: CD45RA+ positively selected. CDR3 loop: CASRTSGQRRDTQYF. The CDR3 DNA reads as TGTGCCAGTAGGACTAGCGGCCAGCGGAGAGATACGCAGTATTTT.